The 11 T cell receptor beta chains reported below all come from one sample, sequenced in a study of Ad26.COV2.S vaccination and SARS-CoV-2 variants. Data came from immunoSEQ multiplex PCR; TCRdb stores just in-frame clones and leaves some out. The table records 300,000 to 400,000 clones, 85% of them present only once. The treatment: some 19 received Ad26.COV2.S at low or high dose, single or two shots; about 5 received placebo; per-sample allocation not given. Specimens were obtained on day 63 following the first vaccine or placebo injection. The material was peripheral blood, obtained in a trial of Ad26.COV2.S vaccine versus placebo. These receptors were taken from a person aged 18-60 years who received the Ad26.COV2.S COVID-19 vaccine or a placebo.

The V and J genes are TRBV30 and TRBJ1-4, with a tentative D call TRBD1 (6 bases). This CDR3 is 13 amino acids long. With 2 bases removed from V and 16 bases from J, the gap between germline ends came to 20 bases. The germline gives CDR1 GTSNPN, CDR2 SVGIG (reference sequence). DNA for the CDR3: TGTGCCTGGAGTCCGGGGGCGGAACAGCCACCGTTTTTT. This codes for CAWSPGAEQPPFF. The whole variable domain, filled in from reference TRBV30 and TRBJ1-4, reads SQTIHQWPATLVQPVGSPLSLECTVEGTSNPNLYWYRQAAGRGLQLLFYSVGIGQISSEVPQNLSASRPQDRQFILSSKKLLLSDSGFYLCAWSPGAEQPPFFGSGTQLSVL.

In nucleotides, the CDR3 is TGTGCCAGCAGCCCCTCCCGGGGACAGGGGACCCAGTACTTC. This translates into CASSPSRGQGTQYF. The chain has TRBV7-3 and TRBJ2-5; 9 bases fit TRBD1. Germline V gene lookup returns CDR1 SGHTA and CDR2 FQGTGA. The trim removed 5 bases at V and 7 bases at J, leaving 8 bases unmatched. The CDR3 spans 14 residues. The full variable domain, with the rest looked up from reference TRBV7-3 and TRBJ2-5, is GAGVSQTPSNKVTEKGKYVELRCDPISGHTALYWYRQSLGQGPEFLIYFQGTGAADDSGLPNDRFFAVRPEGSVSTLKIQRTERGDSAVYLCASSPSRGQGTQYFGPGTRLLVL.

In its sample, this clone was seen a few times. The chain joins TRBV2 to TRBJ2-7, with 7 nucleotides matching TRBD1. The V gene's germline CDR1 is SNHLY and CDR2 FYNNEI. Germline trimming cut 6 bases from V and 2 bases from J; bases unmatched to any gene: 4. The CDR3 extends over 13 amino acids. CDR3 in DNA: TGTGCCAGCAGAAATCAGGGGGCCTACGAGCAGTACTTC. Amino acids: CASRNQGAYEQYF.

The V and J genes are TRBV4-1 and TRBJ1-6, with D uncertain. The CDR3 length is 16 residues. Deletions cut 4 bases from V and 3 bases from J, with 13 bases between. Germline lookup yields CDR1 MGHRA and CDR2 YSYEKL. The DNA for the CDR3 is TGCGCCAGCAGCCTTCGAGACACCGACTATAATTCACCCCTCCACTTT. Translated, it gives CASSLRDTDYNSPLHF.

With regard to this clone: Distinct nucleotide sequences in the sample also encode this CDR3. CDR3 residues: CASSVAGSGGETQYF. CDR3 coding DNA: TGTGCCAGCAGCGTAGCCGGGAGCGGGGGCGAGACCCAGTACTTC. The chain uses TRBV9 and TRBJ2-5; 8 bases match TRBD2. Germline V gene lookup returns CDR1 SGDLS and CDR2 YYNGEE. Trimming at V came to 0 bases and at J to 5 bases, leaving 6 bases not matched to a gene. The CDR3 runs to 15 residues.

The chain links TRBV4-1 to TRBJ2-7; either TRBD1 or TRBD2 may fit D (5 bases each). The ends were cut back, 3 bases at V and 7 bases at J, with 16 bases in the middle. The CDR3 contains 14 residues. Germline loops: CDR1 MGHRA, CDR2 YSYEKL. This CDR3 is CASSQKMGVSEQYF. Written as DNA, the CDR3 is TGCGCCAGCAGCCAGAAGATGGGGGTTTCTGAGCAGTACTTC.

This rearrangement joins TRBV7-2 to TRBJ2-3, with 7 bases that match TRBD2. This CDR3 is 19 amino acids long. Germline V gives CDR1 SGHTA, CDR2 FQGNSA. The V and J ends lost 2 bases and 2 bases, in that order; junction bases with no gene match: 16. The CDR3 nucleotides read TGTGCCAGCAGCTTATTGGGGTCCTTTGGCGGGGGATACACAGATACGCAGTATTTT. Protein: CASSLLGSFGGGYTDTQYF.

The sample holds one count of this clone. The chain carries TRBV5-6 and TRBJ1-1; D is possibly TRBD1 (6 bases). Trimming stripped 4 bases from V and 4 bases from J, with 14 bases between. The CDR3 has 14 amino acids. Germline values: CDR1 SGHDT, CDR2 YYEEEE. The CDR3 spells CASSLRTGFTEAFF. The CDR3 region has the DNA TGTGCCAGCAGCCTCCGAACAGGGTTCACTGAAGCTTTCTTT. The full variable domain, in which reference TRBV5-6 and TRBJ1-1 provide the parts outside the CDR3, is DAGVTQSPTHLIKTRGQQVTLRCSPKSGHDTVSWYQQALGQGPQFIFQYYEEEERQRGNFPDRFSGHQFPNYSSELNVNALLLGDSALYLCASSLRTGFTEAFFGQGTRLTVV.

This sequence joins TRBV5-6 and TRBJ2-7, with 10 bases identical to TRBD2. The trim removed 4 bases at V and 5 bases at J, leaving 9 bases unmatched. CDR3 length: 15 residues. Germline CDR1 reads SGHDT; CDR2 reads YYEEEE. This chain's CDR3 is CASSRLAGVLDEQYF. The CDR3 DNA is TGTGCCAGCAGCCGGCTAGCGGGGGTTCTGGACGAGCAGTACTTC.

This clone has a handful of counts. The chain is built from TRBV14 and TRBJ2-7, with TRBD1 identical over 9 bases. Trimming took 5 bases from V and 5 from J; bases not matched to a gene: 13. The germline CDR1 and CDR2 sequences are SGHDN and FVKESK. The CDR3 contains 16 residues. The CDR3 DNA reads TGTGCCAGCAGCAAAACGGACAGGGGCGAAATCAACGAGCAGTACTTC. Amino acid sequence: CASSKTDRGEINEQYF.

The rearrangement links TRBV6-5 to TRBJ2-5, with no clear D. The germline gives CDR1 MNHEY, CDR2 SVGAGI. This CDR3 contains 12 residues. Deletions cut 6 bases from V and 5 bases from J, with 10 bases between. The CDR3 spells CASRSVYETQYF. Here the CDR3 DNA reads TGTGCCAGCAGATCGGTGTATGAGACCCAGTACTTC.